Listed below are T cell receptor beta chains from one sample, sequenced in a study of T cell responses to AZD1222 COVID-19 vaccine. Libraries were prepared by immunoSEQ multiplex PCR; TCRdb keeps only in-frame clonotypes and omits some of them. Of 130,000 or so clones in the sample, more than 80% were seen once. Sample: peripheral blood, taken 28 days after the second dose of the MenACWY control vaccine. The receptors stem from an adult who received the MenACWY meningococcal vaccine as a control. Both conserved end residues are part of each CDR3. D genes are given only for firm matches. Size is stated for part of the rows, as once, few or many counts, or as a class when the clone is expanded.

j_call | clone_size | d_call | v_call | cdr3_nt | cdr3_aa
TRBJ1-1 | . | . | TRBV24-1 | TGTGCCACCAGTGATCGGTCGGGGAAGAACACTGAAGCTTTCTTT | CATSDRSGKNTEAFF
TRBJ2-1 | once | . | TRBV11-2 | TGTGCCAGCAGCTTATCACTAGTCCTTGAGCAGTTCTTC | CASSLSLVLEQFF
TRBJ2-5 | . | . | TRBV7-2 | TGTGCCAGCAGCTTATTAGGGGGGAGGCAAGAGACCCAGTACTTC | CASSLLGGRQETQYF
TRBJ2-2 | . | . | TRBV28 | TGTGCCAGCAGTTTTCCTCGCGACCTCAACTTTAATGGGGAGCTGTTTTTT | CASSFPRDLNFNGELFF
TRBJ2-3 | . | . | TRBV2 | TGTGCCAGCAGGAACACAGCCGCAGATACGCAGTATTTT | CASRNTAADTQYF
TRBJ1-6 | . | . | TRBV5-1 | TGCGCCAGCAGCTTTCAGGGATTCTCCTATAATTCACCCCTCCACTTT | CASSFQGFSYNSPLHF
TRBJ2-1 | . | . | TRBV2 | TGTGCCAGCAGTGAAGACTACAATGAGCAGTTCTTC | CASSEDYNEQFF
TRBJ2-7 | . | . | TRBV18 | TGTGCCAGCTCACCAACGATTGAATACGAGCAGTACTTC | CASSPTIEYEQYF
TRBJ2-1 | . | TRBD2 | TRBV2 | TGTGCCAGCATTTTGCGGGAGGGCGGGGGTGAGCAGTTCTTC | CASILREGGGEQFF
TRBJ2-1 | . | . | TRBV12-5 | TGTGCTAGTTCCCTCTCCAGGGCTGGGCAGTTCTTC | CASSLSRAGQFF